This TCR beta chain appears in the sequencing data of a study of blood T cell repertoires in COVID-19 (dated by TCRdb to 2020 to 2022). As for the study more broadly: Collaborator samples came from the United States, Italy and Spain and covered acute and convalescent phases of COVID-19. The material from the prospective study consisted of cDNA or gDNA derived from T cells, B-cell-depleted T cells, or PBMCs. The samples were drawn from the first 160 participants of the ongoing ImmuneRACE study and from 1,254 subjects provided by 6 global collaborators. Where available, HLA class I and class II types were obtained from metadata supplied by the sample provider rather than from assay-based typing. The repertoires were released in a freely available public database intended as a resource for research on the immune response to SARS-CoV-2. Deeply sampled blood TCRbeta repertoires from subjects exposed to, actively infected with, or recovered from COVID-19 were included in the dataset. A de-identified subject ID, COVID-19 status, age in years and sex were almost always included in the sample metadata.

Collaborating institutions collected whole blood in K2EDTA tubes following their own protocols. For TCRbeta analysis, collaborators shipped samples in one of three forms: frozen whole blood, isolated PBMCs, or DNA extracted from either of those sample types. TCRbeta CDR3 regions were amplified from genomic DNA using the immunoSEQ Assay, a bias-controlled multiplex PCR. In the source study's methods: Within the assay, amplification of reference gene primers was used to estimate how many nucleated cells each sample contained. Sequence reads were collapsed and filtered to measure the absolute abundance of every unique TCRbeta CDR3 rearrangement. Productive Simpson clonality was computed per sample as the square root of Simpson's diversity index over productive rearrangements. The table was pulled from immuneACCESS by TCRdb, which kept in-frame rearrangements only. Such tables lose some clones; where checked, under half of the loss comes from unresolved V genes, and the rest has no known cause. V, J and clone size were drawn from that table, and D and trimming were deduced from the DNA. This sample lists around 100,000 clones; around 87% were detected once. The ten top clones hold less than 40% of the sample.

Worth noting for this clone: There is no known antigen for this receptor. No base qualities exist here, and no much larger clone lies one base off it.

The germline V gene (reference sequence) yields SGHKS for CDR1 and YYEKEE for CDR2. The CDR3 starts with the cysteine, ends with the phenylalanine, and has 14 residues. Only the CDR3 DNA stays, 42 bases, in frame from base 1. Germline trimming: 5 bases from V, 4 bases from J; junction bases outside gene matches: 6. The full study reports these points: Clinical and demographic metadata were provided uncurated, with the amount varying by source and participant.

The sequenced material came from peripheral blood. The chain is encoded by TRBV5-5 joined to TRBJ1-2, with 9 central nucleotides matching TRBD1. This sequence originates from a woman aged 80 or older with acute or convalescent COVID-19. The CDR3 reads CASRDTGGAYGYTF. The sequenced DNA is TGTGCCAGCAGAGATACAGGGGGCGCCTATGGCTACACCTTC.